Sequencing of this T cell receptor (beta chain) was carried out in a study of T cells in Graves' hyperthyroidism and ophthalmopathy. The investigators amplified TCR beta CDR3 regions from RNA transcripts. Using the HTBI primer set, a first-round RT-PCR was run on the TCR CDR3. TCRdb reprocessed the multiplex PCR reads via MiXCR and lists one record per CDR3 protein. The sample shows 400,000 to 600,000 distinct CDR3 sequences, about 16% of them seen only once. Whole-study results and caveats: By a 13 V-J model, ophthalmopathy was set apart from stable hyperthyroidism.

In regard to this clonotype: Its cognate antigen is unknown.

CDR1 is LGHNA, CDR2 YSLEER, per germline. V was trimmed by 0 bases and J by 3 bases, leaving 9 bases between them. CDR3 size: 15 residues. Ophthalmopathy cases met thresholds of Clinical Activity Score at least 3, NOSPECS grade at least 4 and duration under 3 months. The diagnostic basis comprised clinical symptoms, serum thyroxine and TRAb, thyroid ultrasound and orbital computed tomography. J is TRBJ2-1 and V is TRBV4-3; D is undetermined. The TCR originated in a woman in her 30s with Graves' ophthalmopathy. The sample comprised blood. CDR3 sequence: CASSQDDTYYNEQFF. In nucleotides, the CDR3 is TGCGCCAGCAGCCAAGATGACACGTACTACAATGAGCAGTTCTTC.